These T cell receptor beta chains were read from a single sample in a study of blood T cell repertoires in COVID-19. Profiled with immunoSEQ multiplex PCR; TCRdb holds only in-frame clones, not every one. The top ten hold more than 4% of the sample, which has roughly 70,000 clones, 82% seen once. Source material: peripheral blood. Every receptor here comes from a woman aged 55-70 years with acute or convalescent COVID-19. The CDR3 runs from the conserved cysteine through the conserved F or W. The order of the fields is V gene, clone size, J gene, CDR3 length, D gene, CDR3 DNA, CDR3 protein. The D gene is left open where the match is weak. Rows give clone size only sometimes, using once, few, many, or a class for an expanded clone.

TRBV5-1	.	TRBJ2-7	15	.	TGCGCCAGCAGCTTGGGGGCAGGGCTGCTTAACGAGCAGTACTTC	CASSLGAGLLNEQYF
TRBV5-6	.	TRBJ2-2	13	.	TGTGCCAGCAGCTTAGTTTCAGGTCGGGAGCTGTTTTTT	CASSLVSGRELFF
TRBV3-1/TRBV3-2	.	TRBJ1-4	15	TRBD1	TGTGCCAGCAGCCAATACAGGGGGCGAGGTGAAAAACTGTTTTTT	CASSQYRGRGEKLFF
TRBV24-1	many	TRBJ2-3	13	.	TGTGCCACCAGTGAGAACTTATCGGATACGCAGTATTTT	CATSENLSDTQYF
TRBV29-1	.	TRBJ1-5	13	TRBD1	TGCAGCGTCTCCGGGACAGGCAATCAGCCCCAGCATTTT	CSVSGTGNQPQHF
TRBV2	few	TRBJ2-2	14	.	TGTGCCAGCCACCGACAGGTGAACACCGGGGAGCTGTTTTTT	CASHRQVNTGELFF
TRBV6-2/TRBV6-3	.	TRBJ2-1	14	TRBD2	TGTGCCAGCAGGCCTAGCGGGTCCTACAATGAGCAGTTCTTC	CASRPSGSYNEQFF
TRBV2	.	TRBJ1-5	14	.	TGTGCCAGCATTCAGTCGCTGGGCGATCAGCCCCAGCATTTT	CASIQSLGDQPQHF
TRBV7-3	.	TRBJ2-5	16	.	TGTGCCAGCAGCTTAACGGGGCAGGGCAACCAAGAGACCCAGTACTTC	CASSLTGQGNQETQYF
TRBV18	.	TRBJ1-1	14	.	TGTGCCAGCTCCATAGAAGAGCGTGGCACTGAAGCTTTCTTT	CASSIEERGTEAFF
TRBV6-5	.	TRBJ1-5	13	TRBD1	TGTGCCAGCACTCAGGGGGCAGGTCAGCCCCAGCATTTT	CASTQGAGQPQHF
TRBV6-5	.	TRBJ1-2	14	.	TGTGCCAGCAGCGCCGGAATGAGGCGATATGGCTACACCTTC	CASSAGMRRYGYTF
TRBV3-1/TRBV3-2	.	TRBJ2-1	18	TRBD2	TGTGCCAGCAGCCCCACAAGATTAGCGGGAGTAGTTTTCGGTGAGCAGTTCTTC	CASSPTRLAGVVFGEQFF
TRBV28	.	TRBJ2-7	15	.	TGTGCCAGCAGTTTAACGCAGGGTGGCTTCGACGAGCAGTACTTC	CASSLTQGGFDEQYF
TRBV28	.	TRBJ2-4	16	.	TGTGCCAGCACCAGCCTCGGTCGAGGAGCCAAAAACATTCAGTACTTC	CASTSLGRGAKNIQYF
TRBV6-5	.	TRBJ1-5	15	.	TGTGCCAGCAGACAGAGTTCTTATAGCAATCAGCCCCAGCATTTT	CASRQSSYSNQPQHF
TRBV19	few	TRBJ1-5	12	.	TGTGCCAGTAGTATGAGATTTCAGCCCCAGCATTTT	CASSMRFQPQHF
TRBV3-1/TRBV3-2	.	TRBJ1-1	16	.	TGTGCCAGCAGCCAAGGTCAGGGTTGGTGGAACACTGAAGCTTTCTTT	CASSQGQGWWNTEAFF
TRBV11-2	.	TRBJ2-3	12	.	TGTGCCAGCAGCAGAGCGGCAGATACGCAGTATTTT	CASSRAADTQYF
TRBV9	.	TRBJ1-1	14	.	TGTGCCAGCAGCCCAGGGCAGGGGAACACTGAAGCTTTCTTT	CASSPGQGNTEAFF
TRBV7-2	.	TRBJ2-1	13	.	TGTGCCAGCAGCTTCACAGGCTACAATGAGCAGTTCTTC	CASSFTGYNEQFF
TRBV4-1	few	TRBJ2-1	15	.	TGCGCCAGCAGCCAAGATTACCAGTCTTACAATGAGCAGTTCTTC	CASSQDYQSYNEQFF
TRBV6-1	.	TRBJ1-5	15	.	TGTGCCAGCAGTGAACCTTCGGTTGCCTCGGGGCCCCAGCATTTT	CASSEPSVASGPQHF
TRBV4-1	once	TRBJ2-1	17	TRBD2	TGCGCCAGCAGCCTAGGACCGGGACTAGCGGGGAACAATGAGCAGTTCTTC	CASSLGPGLAGNNEQFF
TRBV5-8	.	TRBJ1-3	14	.	TGTGCCAGCAGCTTGGCCAGCTCTGGAAACACCATATATTTT	CASSLASSGNTIYF
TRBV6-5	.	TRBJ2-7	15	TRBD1	TGTGCCAGCAGTTGGGCCCAGACAGGGGGGGACGAGCAGTACTTC	CASSWAQTGGDEQYF
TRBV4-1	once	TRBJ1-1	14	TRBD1	TGCGCCAGCAACCCGGGACAGGGGAGGAGGGGGGCTTTCTTT	CASNPGQGRRGAFF
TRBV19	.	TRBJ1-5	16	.	TGTGCCAGTAGGGTTCTGGGCTCAGGGGGCAATCAGCCCCAGCATTTT	CASRVLGSGGNQPQHF
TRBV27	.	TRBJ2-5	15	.	TGTGCCAGCAGTCCTCGGGTCGGGGTTCAAGAGACCCAGTACTTC	CASSPRVGVQETQYF
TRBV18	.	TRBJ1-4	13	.	TGTGCCAGCTCCCAATCTCGTGAGGGAGAACTGTTTTTT	CASSQSREGELFF
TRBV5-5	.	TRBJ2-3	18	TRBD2	TGTGCCAGCAGCCAACACTCCTTGGCGCGGGGGTCCACAGATACGCAGTATTTT	CASSQHSLARGSTDTQYF
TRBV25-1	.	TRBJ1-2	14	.	TGTGCCAGCAGCCAATGGGGGGACCACTATGGCTACACCTTC	CASSQWGDHYGYTF
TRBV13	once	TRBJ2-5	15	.	TGTGCCAGCAGCTTGAAGGCGAGGCAAAAAGAGACCCAGTACTTC	CASSLKARQKETQYF
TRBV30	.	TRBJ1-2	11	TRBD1	TGTGCCCTAACAGGGGTCTATGGCTACACCTTC	CALTGVYGYTF
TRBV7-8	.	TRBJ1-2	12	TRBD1	TGTGCCAGCAGCGAAATAGGTTTCGGACAGGCCTTC	CASSEIGFGQAF
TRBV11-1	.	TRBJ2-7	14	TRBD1	TGTGCCAGCAGCCTAGGACAGGGGGTAGGCGAGCAGTACTTC	CASSLGQGVGEQYF
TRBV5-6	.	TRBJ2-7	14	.	TGTGCCAGCAGCCCGCCGACAGGCCTTAGGGAGCAGTACTTC	CASSPPTGLREQYF
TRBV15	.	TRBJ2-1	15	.	TGTGCCACCAGCAGAGGTTTCCAGGGGTACAATGAGCAGTTCTTC	CATSRGFQGYNEQFF
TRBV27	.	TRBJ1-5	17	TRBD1	TGTGCCAGCAGTCCCCGGGGGACAGATTATAGCAATCAGCCCCAGCATTTT	CASSPRGTDYSNQPQHF
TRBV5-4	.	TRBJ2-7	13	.	TGTGCCAGCAGCGCGGGACAGACCTACGAGCAGTACTTC	CASSAGQTYEQYF
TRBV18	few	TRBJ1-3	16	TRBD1	TGTGCCAGCTCACACCCGGGACAGGGGTCTATGAACACCATATATTTT	CASSHPGQGSMNTIYF
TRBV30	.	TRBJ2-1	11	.	TGTGCCTGGAGCACTTTCTTAGAGCAGTTCTTC	CAWSTFLEQFF
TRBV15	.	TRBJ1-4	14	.	TGTGCCACCAGCAGAGGGGGCCGTAATGAAAAACTGTTTTTT	CATSRGGRNEKLFF